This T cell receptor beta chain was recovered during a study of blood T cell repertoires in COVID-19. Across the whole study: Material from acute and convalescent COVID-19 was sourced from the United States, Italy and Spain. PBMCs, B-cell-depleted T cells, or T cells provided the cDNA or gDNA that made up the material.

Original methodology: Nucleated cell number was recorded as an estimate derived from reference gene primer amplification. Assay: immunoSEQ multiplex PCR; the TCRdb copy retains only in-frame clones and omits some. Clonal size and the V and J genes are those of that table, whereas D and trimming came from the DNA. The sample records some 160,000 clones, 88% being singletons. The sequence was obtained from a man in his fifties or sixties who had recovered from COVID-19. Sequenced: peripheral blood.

The CDR3, as DNA: TGTGCCACCTATGACAGGAGCTCCTACAATGAGCAGTTCTTC. It yields the protein CATYDRSSYNEQFF. The chain has TRBV24-1 and TRBJ2-1, with a weak D call TRBD1 (6 bases). The ends were cut back, 9 bases at V and 0 bases at J, with 11 bases in the middle. This CDR3 is built from 14 residues. CDR1 is KGHDR, CDR2 SFDVKD, per germline.